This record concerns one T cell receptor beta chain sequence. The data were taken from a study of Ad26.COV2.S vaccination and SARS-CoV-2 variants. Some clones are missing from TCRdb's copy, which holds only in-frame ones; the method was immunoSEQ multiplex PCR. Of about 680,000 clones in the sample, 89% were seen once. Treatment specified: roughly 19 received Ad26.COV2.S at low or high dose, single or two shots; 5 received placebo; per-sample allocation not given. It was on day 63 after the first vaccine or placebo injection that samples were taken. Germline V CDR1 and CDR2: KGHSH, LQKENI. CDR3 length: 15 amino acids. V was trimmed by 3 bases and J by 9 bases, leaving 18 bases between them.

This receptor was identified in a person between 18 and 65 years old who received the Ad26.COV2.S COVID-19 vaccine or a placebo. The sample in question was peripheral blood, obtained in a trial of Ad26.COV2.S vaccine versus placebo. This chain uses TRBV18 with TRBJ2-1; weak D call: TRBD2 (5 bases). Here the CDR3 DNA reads TGTGCCAGCTCACCCCCGGGAATTGTGGTAGGTGAGCAGTTCTTC. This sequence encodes CASSPPGIVVGEQFF.